Below, one T cell receptor (beta chain) is given with its context. Its antigen is still unknown. Nothing much larger sits one base from this clone, and base qualities are not available. This record belongs to a study of blood T cell repertoires in COVID-19 (dated by TCRdb to the early 2020s). Looking at the study overall: The collaborator samples originated in the United States, Italy and Spain and spanned the acute and convalescent phases of COVID-19. The prospective study material was composed of cDNA or gDNA derived from T cells, B-cell-depleted T cells, or PBMCs. The dataset comprised deeply sampled blood TCRbeta repertoires from subjects exposed to, actively infected with, or recovered from COVID-19. The repertoires were released in a freely available public database meant as a resource for research on the immune response to SARS-CoV-2. The samples were drawn from the first 160 participants of the ongoing ImmuneRACE study and from over 950 subjects provided by 6 global collaborators. Nearly every sample came with metadata listing a de-identified subject ID, COVID-19 status, age in years and sex. Where available, HLA class I and class II types were taken from metadata supplied by the sample provider and were not determined by assay-based typing.

Broad study findings and their caveats: The quantity of clinical and demographic metadata differed by source and by participant and was supplied without curation.

V loses 6 bases of germline sequence and J loses 6 bases, and the interval between the two ends is 18 bases. From the cysteine through the phenylalanine, the CDR3 covers 14 amino acids. Just the 42-base CDR3 DNA is kept, in frame starting at base 1. As encoded in the germline V gene, CDR1 is SNHLY while CDR2 is FYNNEI. Another Seattle source contributed samples from volunteer blood donors who had recovered from COVID-19. Collaborating institutions collected whole blood in K2EDTA tubes following their own protocols. Collaborator samples were shipped for TCRbeta analysis as frozen whole blood, isolated PBMCs, or DNA extracted from either sample type. The immunoSEQ Assay, a bias-controlled multiplex PCR, was used to amplify TCRbeta CDR3 regions from genomic DNA. In the paper's pipeline: The number of nucleated cells in each sample was estimated from the amplification of reference gene primers within the assay. To quantify the absolute abundance of each unique TCRbeta CDR3 rearrangement, sequence reads were collapsed and filtered. For each sample, productive Simpson clonality was calculated as the square root of Simpson's diversity index across productive rearrangements. TCRdb carries this immuneACCESS record with in-frame sequences only. Its versions omit some clonotypes, under half of them owing to an unresolved V gene in the studies checked, with the rest unexplained. Clone size and V and J calls were adopted from that table, with D and trimming inferred from the DNA. Within this sample are roughly 150,000 clones, with more than 70% of them counted one time only. The ten largest clonotypes hold over 2% of the sample.

Sequencing was performed on peripheral blood. The receptor's source is a man in his fifties who had recovered from COVID-19. Rearrangement joined TRBV2 to TRBJ2-7; matching of 5 bases hints at TRBD2 as the D gene. The nucleotide sequence reads TGTGCCAGCAGAGGCTTAGTAGGGAGCGGCGAGCAGTACTTC. Its protein is CASRGLVGSGEQYF.